The 10 T cell receptor beta chains below were found in one sample sequenced in a study of blood T cell repertoires in COVID-19. The data were produced by immunoSEQ multiplex PCR, yet TCRdb's version contains in-frame clones alone and is incomplete. The sample includes some 23,000 clones, roughly 85% of them seen just once. The source material was peripheral blood. The receptor source for this set is a human donor with active COVID-19. The donor label of this sample is uncertain.

The chain combines TRBV28 with TRBJ1-4, with D hard to call. CDR3 length: 13 amino acids. The germline CDR1 and CDR2 sequences are MDHEN and SYDVKM. Trimming shortened V by 4 bases and J by 8 bases, and 11 bases separated the two germline ends. CDR3 sequence (DNA): TGTGCCAGCAGTTCACCCTTCCAGGAAAAACTGTTTTTT. Its protein is CASSSPFQEKLFF.

This clone was counted a single time. The chain is built from TRBV5-1 and TRBJ2-5; 8 bases match TRBD2. Losses at the gene ends were 5 bases for V and 4 bases for J; bases not matched to a gene: 4. There are 13 residues in the CDR3. Germline V gene data show CDR1 as SGHRS and CDR2 as YFSETQ. The CDR3 DNA follows: TGCGCCAGCAGATCGACTAGCGTAGAGACCCAGTACTTC. As protein: CASRSTSVETQYF.

The chain's CDR3 is CASSPRAEQYF. CDR3 sequence (DNA): TGTGCCAGCAGTCCCAGGGCCGAGCAGTACTTC. The rearrangement links TRBV6-5 to TRBJ2-7; weak D call: TRBD1 (5 bases). This CDR3 region has 11 residues. V gave up 5 bases and J gave up 6 bases, with 8 bases separating them. Germline V gives CDR1 MNHEY, CDR2 SVGAGI.

This sequence joins TRBV27 and TRBJ1-5; a possible D gene is TRBD1 (6 bases). CDR3 length: 13 amino acids. Looked up from germline, CDR1 is MNHEY and CDR2 is SMNVEV (reference sequence). V lost 7 bases to trimming and J lost 5 bases, with 12 bases between them. The CDR3 protein is CASKGDTYQPQHF. DNA for the CDR3: TGTGCCAGCAAGGGGGACACGTATCAGCCCCAGCATTTT.

The chain uses TRBV30 and TRBJ2-1, with TRBD2 matching over 7 bases. The CDR3 length is 17 residues. The ends lost 0 bases at V and 6 bases at J; junction bases unmatched: 14. Germline V gives CDR1 GTSNPN, CDR2 SVGIG (reference sequence). CDR3 protein: CAWSVLSSGILPNEQFF. CDR3 sequence (DNA): TGTGCCTGGAGTGTACTATCTAGCGGTATACTCCCCAATGAGCAGTTCTTC.

This chain connects TRBV5-1 to TRBJ1-2, with TRBD1 matching 7 bases. The CDR3 extends over 16 amino acids. Germline CDR1 and CDR2: SGHRS and YFSETQ. J gave up 4 bases and V 0 bases, and 9 bases lay outside the gene matches. The CDR3 DNA is TGCGCCAGCAGCTTGGGTTGGGGACAGATGATCTATGGCTACACCTTC. Translation: CASSLGWGQMIYGYTF.

The V gene is TRBV5-4, the J gene TRBJ2-3, with TRBD2 identical over 11 bases. The CDR3 extends over 20 amino acids. Per germline, CDR1 SGHNT and CDR2 YYREEE (reference sequence). V dropped 4 bases and J dropped 4; count of bases not matched to a gene: 20. The CDR3 nucleotides are TGTGCCAGCAGCCCCTGGACTAGCGGGTTAAAAGGATTCCTCGCAGATACGCAGTATTTT. Residues: CASSPWTSGLKGFLADTQYF.

This clone counts as large. The CDR3 protein is CASSLINEQFF. CDR3 nucleotide sequence: TGTGCCAGCAGCCTAATCAATGAGCAGTTCTTC. V usage is TRBV6-2 or TRBV6-3 and J usage is TRBJ2-1, with no clear D. The V end was cut by 6 bases, the J end by 6 bases, with 6 bases between. The CDR3 extends over 11 amino acids. Germline V lookup: CDR1 MNHEY, CDR2 SVGEGT.

The chain carries TRBV6-5 and TRBJ2-7, with a tentative D call TRBD2 (6 bases). Trimming cost V 5 bases and J 4 bases, with 18 bases left between them. Germline V gives CDR1 MNHEY, CDR2 SVGAGI. The CDR3 runs 15 residues. As DNA, the CDR3 is TGTGCCAGCAGTCCGGGACTTCACACACTTTACGAGCAGTACTTC. It codes for CASSPGLHTLYEQYF.

The chain joins TRBV9 to TRBJ2-1, with 7 bases matching TRBD2. The CDR3 is made up of 13 amino acids. The V segment lost 2 bases and the J segment 9 bases; nucleotides outside the gene matches: 5. CDR1 is SGDLS and CDR2 is YYNGEE in the germline V gene. Here the CDR3 DNA reads TGTGCCAGCAGCGTTCTCGGGAGGAGTGAGCAGTTCTTC. It encodes CASSVLGRSEQFF.